The rows below give T cell receptor beta chains drawn from one sample of a study of molecular identifiers for immune sequencing clone quantification. TCRdb reanalysed the PCR reads using MiXCR and keeps one entry per CDR3 protein. The data hold approximately 590,000 distinct CDR3 sequences, with roughly 23% observed a single time. The sequenced sample was naive CD8+ T cells from blood, with Jurkat cell RNA spiked in. Source of these receptors: a human donor in good health. Some libraries in this study had Jurkat cell RNA spiked in. The CDR3 runs from the conserved cysteine through the conserved F or W. The D gene is left open where the match is weak. Size values are once, few and many counts, or a class for expanded clones, and some rows have none.

J	V	size	D	DNA	CDR3
TRBJ2-3	TRBV4-3	.	TRBD2	TGCGCCAGCAGCCAAGATCGGGGTAGCGGGGTGGCAGATACGCAGTATTTT	CASSQDRGSGVADTQYF
TRBJ2-5	TRBV9	few	.	TGTGCCAGCAGCGTAGAGGGCGGAGAGGGAGAGACCCAGTACTTC	CASSVEGGEGETQYF
TRBJ2-7	TRBV20-1	.	TRBD2	TGCAGTGCTAGGGTCGTGGCGGGAGGTCCCTACGAGCAGTACTTC	CSARVVAGGPYEQYF
TRBJ1-5	TRBV4-1	few	TRBD1	TGCGCCAGCAGCCAAACCGGGACAGGGGTCGATCAGCCCCAGCATTTT	CASSQTGTGVDQPQHF
TRBJ2-7	TRBV6-2/TRBV6-3	few	.	TGTGCCAGCAGTTACGGCCTGCCGTTGGGTGAGCAGTACTTC	CASSYGLPLGEQYF
TRBJ2-1	TRBV20-1	many	TRBD1	TGCAGTGCTCGCGAACAGGGGACCTACAATGAGCAGTTCTTC	CSAREQGTYNEQFF
TRBJ2-1	TRBV14	few	TRBD2	TGTGCCAGCAGCCGCGGGACTATAGAGCAGTTCTTC	CASSRGTIEQFF
TRBJ1-1	TRBV9	many	.	TGTGCCAGCAGCAAGGAAACTGAGGACACTGAAGCTTTCTTT	CASSKETEDTEAFF
TRBJ2-3	TRBV11-2	few	TRBD1	TGTGCCAGCAGCTTAGGGAGGGACAGGGGTTTTAACTTGGCAGATACGCAGTATTTT	CASSLGRDRGFNLADTQYF
TRBJ2-3	TRBV27	.	TRBD2	TGTGCCAGCACGAATCTAGCGGGAGGGCCGGAGTTAGATACGCAGTATTTT	CASTNLAGGPELDTQYF
TRBJ2-1	TRBV7-3	.	TRBD2	TGTGCCAGCAGCTTAACCGGCGGGACTAGCGGTTACAATGAGCAGTTCTTC	CASSLTGGTSGYNEQFF
TRBJ2-4	TRBV6-5	.	TRBD1	TGTGCCAGCAGTTACCGGCAGGGGGCGCACATTCAGTACTTC	CASSYRQGAHIQYF
TRBJ1-4	TRBV7-9	.	.	TGTGCCAGCAGCCAGGGACGGAACAATGAAAAACTGTTTTTT	CASSQGRNNEKLFF
TRBJ2-7	TRBV3-1	.	TRBD2	TGTGCCAGCAGCCGAGATCTCACTAGCGGGGCCTACGAGCAGTACTTC	CASSRDLTSGAYEQYF
TRBJ1-1	TRBV15	.	TRBD1	TGTGCCACCAGCAGTAGACAGGGAACGAACACTGAAGCTTTCTTT	CATSSRQGTNTEAFF
TRBJ2-7	TRBV18	few	.	TGTGCCAGCTCACCACCGCAAGACCCCCAGGGCGAGCAGTACTTC	CASSPPQDPQGEQYF